This T cell receptor (beta chain) appears in the sequencing data of a study of T cell repertoires in cytomegalovirus infection. The overall study: Epitope selection comprised recently identified HLA-C-restricted CMV epitopes and well-studied HLA-B-restricted CMV epitopes. Public TCR beta signatures were indicative of both CMV infection and a matching HLA type.

TCRdb recomputed calls from the reads with MiXCR, one row per CDR3 protein. The top ten hold roughly 13% of the sample, which has about 920,000 distinct CDR3 sequences, roughly 30% seen once. Germline CDR1 and CDR2: MNHEY and SMNVEV (reference sequence). The CDR3 covers 15 residues. V was clipped by 6 bases and J by 8 bases; unmatched bases: 11. There are a few counts of this clonotype. The antigen is unknown. General study points: CMV carriers with the relevant HLA were identified by cumulative public TCR beta family frequency. HLA-C-restricted CMV-specific TCR beta clonotypes were dominant in the ex vivo response.

J is TRBJ2-2 and V is TRBV27, with TRBD1 identical over 8 bases. The TCR sequence derives from a human donor in good health (CMV status not recorded). Some clones in this sample may be carry-over from other donors' samples. Source: cultured CD8+ T cells from PBMCs, taken from culture after CMV antigen stimulation. Written as DNA, the CDR3 is TGTGCCAGCAGACGGACAGGGTTGGAGCTTGGGGAGCTGTTTTTT. This sequence encodes CASRRTGLELGELFF.